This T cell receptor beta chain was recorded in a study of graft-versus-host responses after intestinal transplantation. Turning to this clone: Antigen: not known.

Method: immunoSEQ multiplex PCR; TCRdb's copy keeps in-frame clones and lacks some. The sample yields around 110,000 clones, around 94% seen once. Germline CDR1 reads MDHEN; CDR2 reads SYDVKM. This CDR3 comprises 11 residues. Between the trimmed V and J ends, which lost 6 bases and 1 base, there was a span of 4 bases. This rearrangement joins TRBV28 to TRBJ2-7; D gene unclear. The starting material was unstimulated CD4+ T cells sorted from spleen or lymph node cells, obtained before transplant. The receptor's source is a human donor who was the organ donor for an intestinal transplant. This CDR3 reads CASRGSYEQYF. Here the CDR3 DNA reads TGTGCCAGCAGGGGATCCTACGAGCAGTACTTC.